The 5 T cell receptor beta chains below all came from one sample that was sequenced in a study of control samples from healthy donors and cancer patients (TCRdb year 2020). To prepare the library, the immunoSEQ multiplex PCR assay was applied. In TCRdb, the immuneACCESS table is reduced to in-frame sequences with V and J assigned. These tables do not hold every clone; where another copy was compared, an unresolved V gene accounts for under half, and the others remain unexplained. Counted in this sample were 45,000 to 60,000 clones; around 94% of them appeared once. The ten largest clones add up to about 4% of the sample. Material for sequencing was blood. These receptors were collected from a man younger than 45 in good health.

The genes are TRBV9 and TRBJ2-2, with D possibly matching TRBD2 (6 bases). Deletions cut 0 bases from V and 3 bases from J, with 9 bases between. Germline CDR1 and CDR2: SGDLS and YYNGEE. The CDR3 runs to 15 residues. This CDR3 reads CASSVVGGYTGELFF. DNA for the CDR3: TGTGCCAGCAGCGTAGTTGGAGGGTACACCGGGGAGCTGTTTTTT.

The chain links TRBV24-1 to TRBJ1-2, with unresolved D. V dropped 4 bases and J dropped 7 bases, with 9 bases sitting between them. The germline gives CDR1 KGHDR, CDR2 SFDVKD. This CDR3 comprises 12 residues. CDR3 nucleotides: TGTGCCACCAGTGAGGGAAGGGCTGGCTACACCTTC. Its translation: CATSEGRAGYTF.

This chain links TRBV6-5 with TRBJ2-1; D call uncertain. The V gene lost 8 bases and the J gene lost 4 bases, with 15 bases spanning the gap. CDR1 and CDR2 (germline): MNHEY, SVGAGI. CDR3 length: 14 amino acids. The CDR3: CASSLGGRYNEQFF. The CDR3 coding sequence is TGTGCCAGCTCCCTCGGCGGCAGATACAATGAGCAGTTCTTC.

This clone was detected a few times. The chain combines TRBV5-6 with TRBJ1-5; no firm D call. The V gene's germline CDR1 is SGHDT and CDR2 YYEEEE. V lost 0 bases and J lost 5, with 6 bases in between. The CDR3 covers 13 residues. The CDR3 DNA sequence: TGTGCCAGCAGCTTGGCACCGGATCAGCCCCAGCATTTT. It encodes CASSLAPDQPQHF.

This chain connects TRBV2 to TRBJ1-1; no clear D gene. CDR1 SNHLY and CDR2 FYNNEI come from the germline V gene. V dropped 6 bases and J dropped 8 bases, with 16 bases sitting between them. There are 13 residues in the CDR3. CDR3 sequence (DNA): TGTGCCAGCAGCGGTCCTTATGGGCAGGAAGCTTTCTTT. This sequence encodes CASSGPYGQEAFF.